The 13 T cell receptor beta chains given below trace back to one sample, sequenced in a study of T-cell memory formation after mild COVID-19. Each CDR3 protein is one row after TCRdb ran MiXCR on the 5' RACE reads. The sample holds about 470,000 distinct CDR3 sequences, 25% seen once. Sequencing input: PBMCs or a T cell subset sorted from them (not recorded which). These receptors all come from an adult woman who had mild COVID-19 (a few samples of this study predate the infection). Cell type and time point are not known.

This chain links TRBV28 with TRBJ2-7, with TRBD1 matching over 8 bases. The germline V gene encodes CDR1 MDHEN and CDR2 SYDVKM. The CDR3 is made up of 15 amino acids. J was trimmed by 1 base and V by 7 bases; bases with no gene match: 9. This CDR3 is CASNGPGGLSYEQYF. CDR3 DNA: TGTGCCAGCAACGGACCAGGGGGCCTGTCCTACGAGCAGTACTTC.

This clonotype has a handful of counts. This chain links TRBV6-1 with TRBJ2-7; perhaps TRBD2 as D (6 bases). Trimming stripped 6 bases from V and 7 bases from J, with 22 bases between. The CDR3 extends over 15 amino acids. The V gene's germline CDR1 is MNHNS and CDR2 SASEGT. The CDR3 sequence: CASSPEGLPEGEQYF. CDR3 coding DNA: TGTGCCAGCAGCCCTGAGGGGCTCCCGGAGGGAGAGCAGTACTTC.

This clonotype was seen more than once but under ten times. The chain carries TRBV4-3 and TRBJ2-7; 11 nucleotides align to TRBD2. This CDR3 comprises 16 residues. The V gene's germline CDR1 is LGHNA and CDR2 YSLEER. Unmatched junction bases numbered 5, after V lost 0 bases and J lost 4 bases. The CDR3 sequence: CASSQDELAGVYEQYF. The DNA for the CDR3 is TGCGCCAGCAGCCAAGACGAACTAGCGGGAGTGTACGAGCAGTACTTC.

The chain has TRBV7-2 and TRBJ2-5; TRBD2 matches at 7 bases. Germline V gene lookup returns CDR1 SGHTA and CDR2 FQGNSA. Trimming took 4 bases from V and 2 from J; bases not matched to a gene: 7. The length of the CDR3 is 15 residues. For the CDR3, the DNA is TGTGCCAGCAGCTCGAGGGCCGGGAGGCAAGAGACCCAGTACTTC. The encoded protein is CASSSRAGRQETQYF. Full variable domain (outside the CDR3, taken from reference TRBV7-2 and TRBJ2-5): GAGVSQSPSNKVTEKGKDVELRCDPISGHTALYWYRQSLGQGLEFLIYFQGNSAPDKSGLPSDRFSAERTGGSVSTLTIQRTQQEDSAVYLCASSSRAGRQETQYFGPGTRLLVL.

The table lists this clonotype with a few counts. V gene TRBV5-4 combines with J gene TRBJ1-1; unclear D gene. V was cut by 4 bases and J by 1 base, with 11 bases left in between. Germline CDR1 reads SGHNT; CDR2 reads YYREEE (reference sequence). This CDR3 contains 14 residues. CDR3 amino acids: CASSPARRNTEAFF. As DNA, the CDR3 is TGTGCCAGCAGCCCGGCGCGGAGGAACACTGAAGCTTTCTTT.

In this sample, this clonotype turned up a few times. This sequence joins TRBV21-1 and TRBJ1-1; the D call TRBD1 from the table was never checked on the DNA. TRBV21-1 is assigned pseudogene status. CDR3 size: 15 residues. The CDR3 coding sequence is TGTGCCAGCAGCACCGATAACAGGCCGAACACTGAAGCTTTCTTT. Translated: CASSTDNRPNTEAFF.

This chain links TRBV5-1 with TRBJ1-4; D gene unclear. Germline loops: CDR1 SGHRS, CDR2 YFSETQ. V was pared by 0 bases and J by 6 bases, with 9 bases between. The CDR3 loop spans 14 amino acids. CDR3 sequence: CASSLGSGDEKLFF. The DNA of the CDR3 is TGCGCCAGCAGCTTGGGATCCGGGGATGAAAAACTGTTTTTT. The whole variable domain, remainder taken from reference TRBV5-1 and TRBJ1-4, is KAGVTQTPRYLIKTRGQQVTLSCSPISGHRSVSWYQQTPGQGLQFLFEYFSETQRNKGNFPGRFSGRQFSNSRSEMNVSTLELGDSALYLCASSLGSGDEKLFFGSGTQLSVL.

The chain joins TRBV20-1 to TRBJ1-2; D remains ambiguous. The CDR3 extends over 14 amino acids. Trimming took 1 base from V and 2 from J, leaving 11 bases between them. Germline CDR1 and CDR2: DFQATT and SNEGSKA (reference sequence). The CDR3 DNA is TGCAGTGCTAGAGCCTCATCGACCAACTATGGCTACACCTTC. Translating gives CSARASSTNYGYTF.

CDR3 nucleotides: TGTGCCAGCAGTTGGGGGGTTAGCACAGATACGCAGTATTTT. This translates into CASSWGVSTDTQYF. The rearrangement uses TRBV7-9 and TRBJ2-3; TRBD2 might be the D (6 bases). Per the germline V gene, CDR1 is SEHNR and CDR2 is FQNEAQ (reference sequence). The CDR3 runs 14 residues. Deletions cut 6 bases from V and 0 bases from J, with 10 bases between. Filled out from reference TRBV7-9 and TRBJ2-3, the complete variable domain reads DTGVSQNPRHKITKRGQNVTFRCDPISEHNRLYWYRQTLGQGPEFLTYFQNEAQLEKSRLLSDRFSAERPKGSFSTLEIQRTEQGDSAMYLCASSWGVSTDTQYFGPGTRLTVL.

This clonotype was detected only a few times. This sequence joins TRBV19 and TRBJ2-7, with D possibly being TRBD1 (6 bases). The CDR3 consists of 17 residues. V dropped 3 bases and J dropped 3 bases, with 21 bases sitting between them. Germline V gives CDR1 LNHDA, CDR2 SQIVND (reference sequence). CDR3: CASSMTGLSRGVYEQYF. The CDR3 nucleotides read TGTGCCAGTAGTATGACGGGTTTGTCCAGGGGAGTCTACGAGCAGTACTTC. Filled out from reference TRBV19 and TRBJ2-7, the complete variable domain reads DGGITQSPKYLFRKEGQNVTLSCEQNLNHDAMYWYRQDPGQGLRLIYYSQIVNDFQKGDIAEGYSVSREKKESFPLTVTSAQKNPTAFYLCASSMTGLSRGVYEQYFGPGTRLTVT.

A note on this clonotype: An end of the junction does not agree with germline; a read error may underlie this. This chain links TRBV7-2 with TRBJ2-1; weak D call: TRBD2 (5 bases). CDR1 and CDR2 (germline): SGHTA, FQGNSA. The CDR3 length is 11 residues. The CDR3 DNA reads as TGTGCCAGCAGCTTAGCGGGAGACCTATTCTTT. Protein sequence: CASSLAGDLFF.

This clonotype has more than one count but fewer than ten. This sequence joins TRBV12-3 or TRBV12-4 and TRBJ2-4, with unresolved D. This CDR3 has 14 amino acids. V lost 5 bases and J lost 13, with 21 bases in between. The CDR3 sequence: CASSRPPDAAAQYF. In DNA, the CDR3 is TGTGCCAGCAGTCGCCCCCCGGACGCCGCGGCACAGTACTTC.

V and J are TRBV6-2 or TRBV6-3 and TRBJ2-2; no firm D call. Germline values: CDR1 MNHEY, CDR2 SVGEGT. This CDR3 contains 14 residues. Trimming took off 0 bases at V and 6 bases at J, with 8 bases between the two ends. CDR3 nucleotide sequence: TGTGCCAGCAGTTACTCCGACACGCCCGGGGAGCTGTTTTTT. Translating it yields CASSYSDTPGELFF.